Given below is one TCR beta chain in context. Its antigen is as yet unknown. A second PCR, run for about 7 to 11 cycles, used a sample-barcoded 5' primer plus a J-beta primer mix. TCRdb used MiXCR to reprocess the 5' RACE reads, holding one entry per CDR3 protein. The repertoire holds about 1.4 million distinct CDR3 sequences, with around 59% as singletons. This record comes from a study of blood T cells in healthy people across ages. Whole-study context: About one barcoded beta molecule was captured per two T cells (by template switching). Study conclusions and caveats: With age, beta diversity per million T cells declined roughly linearly, significantly by 35 to 40.

V was pared by 4 bases and J by 13 bases, with 16 bases of the junction left unmatched. The CDR3 totals 15 residues. Germline V gene lookup returns CDR1 MNHEY and CDR2 SVGEGT. The chain employs TRBV6-2 or TRBV6-3 and TRBJ2-4; TRBD1 matches 7 bases. This TCR derives from a man aged 18 to 30 in good health. The sample was blood. The CDR3 nucleotides are TGTGCCAGCAGTTCCCTAAATACAGGGGCCTGGGAGCAGTACTTC. Protein sequence: CASSSLNTGAWEQYF.